Presented here are 23 T cell receptor beta chains from one specimen sequenced in a study of cytomegalovirus exposure and HLA in healthy donors. With 60 Vbeta and 13 Jbeta primers, the PCR was carried out. Generated by immunoSEQ multiplex PCR, the TCRdb table keeps only in-frame clones and is missing some. The sample has 90,000 to 150,000 clones, under 85% seen once. The material sequenced was PBMCs. The receptor source for this set is a man in his forties in good health and CMV-seropositive.

The chain has TRBV6-5 and TRBJ2-7; TRBD1 is a possible D gene (5 bases). CDR3 length equals 13 residues. CDR1 is MNHEY, CDR2 SVGAGI, per germline. Trimming stripped 5 bases from V and 2 bases from J, with 10 bases between. CDR3 residues: CASSTPGTYEQYF. The DNA for the CDR3 is TGTGCCAGCAGTACCCCAGGGACCTACGAGCAGTACTTC.

Comment on this clone: This specimen includes other DNA sequences encoding the same CDR3. This chain connects TRBV6-1 to TRBJ2-3, with unresolved D. CDR1 is MNHNS and CDR2 is SASEGT in the germline V gene. The CDR3 spans 13 residues. The V end lost 0 bases, the J end lost 6 bases, and 7 bases lay between the germline ends. The DNA of the CDR3 is TGTGCCAGCAGTGAAGCGCCCGGGGATACGCAGTATTTT. Encoded protein: CASSEAPGDTQYF.

This clone was detected a few times. The chain recombines TRBV4-1 with TRBJ2-7, with 10 bases that match TRBD1. The ends lost 3 bases at V and 2 bases at J; junction bases unmatched: 10. Germline assignment: CDR1 MGHRA and CDR2 YSYEKL. This CDR3 has 17 amino acids. The CDR3 DNA follows: TGCGCCAGCAGCCAGGGACAGGGGTTTAGCGGGGCCTACGAGCAGTACTTC. Translated, it gives CASSQGQGFSGAYEQYF.

This clone was counted once. V usage is TRBV9 and J usage is TRBJ2-7, with no clear D. V gave up 3 bases and J gave up 1 base, with 11 bases separating them. Germline V gives CDR1 SGDLS, CDR2 YYNGEE. The CDR3 runs to 14 residues. CDR3 loop: CASSAKHVSYEQYF. The CDR3 coding sequence is TGTGCCAGCAGCGCAAAACATGTTTCCTACGAGCAGTACTTC.

The V and J genes are TRBV28 and TRBJ2-7; 9 bases fit TRBD1. V gave up 4 bases and J gave up 5 bases; unmatched junction bases: 15. The CDR3 is 17 amino acids. Germline loops: CDR1 MDHEN, CDR2 SYDVKM. DNA for the CDR3: TGTGCCAGCAGTTACCCCGGGACAGGGAGATTGGGAAACGAGCAGTACTTC. It is translated as CASSYPGTGRLGNEQYF. Combining the CDR3 with reference TRBV28 and TRBJ2-7 gives the whole variable domain DVKVTQSSRYLVKRTGEKVFLECVQDMDHENMFWYRQDPGLGLRLIYFSYDVKMKEKGDIPEGYSVSREKKERFSLILESASTNQTSMYLCASSYPGTGRLGNEQYFGPGTRLTVT.

The chain recombines TRBV19 with TRBJ2-1, with D uncertain. The germline V gene encodes CDR1 LNHDA and CDR2 SQIVND (reference sequence). The V end was cut by 6 bases, the J end by 1 base, with 10 bases between. This CDR3 comprises 14 residues. DNA for the CDR3: TGTGCCAGTAGACCACAGTATTCCTACAATGAGCAGTTCTTC. It translates to CASRPQYSYNEQFF.

The chain employs TRBV10-1 and TRBJ2-3; 10 positions match TRBD2. The CDR3 length is 16 residues. Trimming at V came to 4 bases and at J to 4 bases, leaving 8 bases not matched to a gene. Germline loops: CDR1 WNHNN, CDR2 SYGVQD (reference sequence). In DNA form, the CDR3 reads TGCGCCAGCAGTGGGTTAAGCGGGGGGGTCTCAGATACGCAGTATTTT. Its protein product is CASSGLSGGVSDTQYF.

The chain is built from TRBV19 and TRBJ2-6, with D perhaps matching TRBD2 (5 bases). Trimming took off 1 base at V and 0 bases at J, with 13 bases between the two ends. The CDR3 runs to 18 residues. Per the germline V gene, CDR1 is LNHDA and CDR2 is SQIVND (reference sequence). CDR3 region: CASSIAGIRISGANVLTF. CDR3 sequence (DNA): TGTGCCAGTAGTATAGCGGGGATCAGGATCTCTGGGGCCAACGTCCTGACTTTC.

This chain links TRBV11-2 with TRBJ2-1; 8 nucleotides align to TRBD1. Trimming removed 0 bases from V and 7 bases from J; junction bases left unmatched: 5. The CDR3 totals 15 residues. Germline-derived CDR1 and CDR2 are SGHAT and FQNNGV. Here the CDR3 reads CASSLEGTGVNEQFF. CDR3 nucleotides: TGTGCCAGCAGCTTAGAAGGGACAGGAGTAAATGAGCAGTTCTTC.

The chain combines TRBV6-1 with TRBJ2-5, with 12 bases lining up with TRBD2. J was trimmed by 13 bases and V by 4 bases; bases with no gene match: 10. The CDR3 spans 14 residues. The V gene's germline CDR1 is MNHNS and CDR2 SASEGT. The CDR3 protein is CASSGSSGGVSAYF. CDR3 bases: TGTGCCAGCAGTGGGTCTAGCGGGGGGGTTAGTGCGTACTTC.

The rearrangement joins TRBV28 to TRBJ1-1; D gene ambiguous. Germline loops: CDR1 MDHEN, CDR2 SYDVKM. This CDR3 comprises 13 residues. Trimming left V 4 bases short and J 0 bases short, with 6 bases between. In nucleotides, the CDR3 is TGTGCCAGCAGTTCCCAGGTGAACACTGAAGCTTTCTTT. It codes for CASSSQVNTEAFF.

By its share, this clone is medium-sized. The genes are TRBV28 and TRBJ2-7; 9 positions agree with TRBD1. V shed 0 bases, J shed 5 bases, and the junction held 11 bases outside the gene matches. From germline, CDR1 is MDHEN and CDR2 SYDVKM. The CDR3 totals 17 residues. As DNA, the CDR3 is TGTGCCAGCAGTTTATGGGCCCTGACAGGGGGACTCGACGAGCAGTACTTC. The encoded protein is CASSLWALTGGLDEQYF.

V and J are TRBV11-3 and TRBJ1-4; 10 nucleotides agree with TRBD1. The V segment lost 1 base and the J segment 6 bases; nucleotides outside the gene matches: 8. Germline V lookup: CDR1 SGHNT, CDR2 YENEEA. This CDR3 spans 17 amino acids. The CDR3 DNA follows: TGTGCCAGCAGCTTAGGAGTTCGGGACAGGGGCGATGAAAAACTGTTTTTT. Protein product: CASSLGVRDRGDEKLFF.

This chain uses TRBV19 with TRBJ1-2; 11 bases agree with TRBD1. The V segment lost 3 bases and the J segment 5 bases; nucleotides outside the gene matches: 5. Germline CDR1 LNHDA, CDR2 SQIVND (reference sequence). This CDR3 spans 15 amino acids. CDR3 sequence reads: CASSITGQGAYGYTF. CDR3 DNA sequence: TGTGCCAGTAGTATTACTGGACAGGGGGCTTATGGCTACACCTTC.

The chain joins TRBV5-4 to TRBJ2-3; 15 positions agree with TRBD2. The CDR3 consists of 16 residues. V was pared by 4 bases and J by 6 bases, with 6 bases of the junction left unmatched. Germline CDR1 SGHNT, CDR2 YYREEE (reference sequence). This CDR3 is CASSKGLAGGGDTQYF. CDR3 nucleotide sequence: TGTGCCAGCAGCAAGGGACTAGCGGGGGGAGGTGATACGCAGTATTTT.

The J gene is TRBJ2-3, the V gene TRBV11-3; D is undetermined. The CDR3 has 13 residues. Germline CDR1 is SGHNT and CDR2 is YENEEA. Trimming shortened V by 0 bases and J by 6 bases, and 7 bases separated the two germline ends. The CDR3 spells CASSLDEMDTQYF. CDR3 in DNA: TGTGCCAGCAGCTTAGACGAGATGGATACGCAGTATTTT.

This sequence joins TRBV11-2 and TRBJ2-1; 12 nucleotides line up with TRBD2. CDR1 is SGHAT, CDR2 FQNNGV, per germline. With V trimmed by 7 bases and J by 7 bases, 5 bases remained unmatched. This CDR3 has 14 amino acids. The CDR3 region has the DNA TGTGCCAGCACCCTCGGACTAGCGGGGAATGAGCAGTTCTTC. It encodes CASTLGLAGNEQFF.

The chain links TRBV7-9 to TRBJ2-1; tentative D call: TRBD1 (5 bases). CDR1 is SEHNR and CDR2 is FQNEAQ in the germline V gene (reference sequence). V lost 0 bases and J lost 10, with 10 bases in between. There are 13 residues in the CDR3. The CDR3 bases are TGTGCCAGCAGCTTAGCCAGGGCTGGGGAGCAGTTCTTC. This encodes CASSLARAGEQFF.

Concerning this clone: The same CDR3 can be traced to other DNA sequences in this sample. The genes are TRBV4-2 and TRBJ2-1, with D unresolved. The CDR3 covers 16 residues. Trimming removed 0 bases from V and 2 bases from J, with 11 bases in between. Germline V CDR1 and CDR2: LGHNA, YNFKEQ. CDR3 DNA sequence: TGTGCCAGCAGCCAAGATTTTGCGGATGCCTACAATGAGCAGTTCTTC. Encoded protein: CASSQDFADAYNEQFF.

The chain employs TRBV11-3 and TRBJ2-1, with 8 nucleotides matching TRBD2. With 5 bases clipped from V and 5 bases from J, the junction kept 5 bases outside the gene matches. This CDR3 has 14 amino acids. Germline loops: CDR1 SGHNT, CDR2 YENEEA. In DNA form, the CDR3 reads TGTGCCAGCAGCCAAAGGACTAGCCACAATGAGCAGTTCTTC. It translates to CASSQRTSHNEQFF.

This rearrangement joins TRBV9 to TRBJ2-2; TRBD2 is a possible D gene (6 bases). This CDR3 is built from 15 residues. Germline V gives CDR1 SGDLS, CDR2 YYNGEE. Trimming stripped 2 bases from V and 8 bases from J, with 16 bases between. The CDR3, as DNA: TGTGCCAGCAGCGTGTCGTACGGGACTCCTGGGGAGCTGTTTTTT. Its protein is CASSVSYGTPGELFF. Variable domain in full (rest from reference TRBV9 and TRBJ2-2): DSGVTQTPKHLITATGQRVTLRCSPRSGDLSVYWYQQSLDQGLQFLIQYYNGEERAKGNILERFSAQQFPDLHSELNLSSLELGDSALYFCASSVSYGTPGELFFGEGSRLTVL.

The J gene is TRBJ1-4, the V gene TRBV19; D might be TRBD1 (5 bases). V lost 5 bases and J lost 4, with 14 bases in between. The length of the CDR3 is 15 residues. Germline CDR1 LNHDA, CDR2 SQIVND (reference sequence). The CDR3: CASSSRRDYNEKLFF. The CDR3 DNA follows: TGTGCCAGTAGTTCCCGACGGGACTATAATGAAAAACTGTTTTTT.

This clone was recorded once. The chain links TRBV28 to TRBJ1-2; a weak D match, TRBD1 (6 bases). V lost 8 bases, J lost 8 bases, and 18 bases lay in between. CDR3 length equals 13 residues. CDR1 is MDHEN, CDR2 SYDVKM, per germline. CDR3 amino acids: CASYQPSGVGYTF. CDR3 DNA sequence: TGTGCCAGCTATCAACCGTCAGGGGTCGGCTACACCTTC.